The T cell receptor (beta chain) under discussion was sequenced for a study of shared clonotypes between healthy human individuals. This clone occurred once. Libraries were prepared by immunoSEQ multiplex PCR; TCRdb keeps only in-frame clonotypes and omits some of them. The table records about 1 million clones, about 80% of them present only once. This receptor was identified in a man aged 18 to 30 in good health. Sequencing was done on a sample of memory CD4+ T cells sorted from blood. As to subset: CD45RA-negative fraction.

This CDR3 is CASSPSWVGEKLFF. The CDR3 DNA follows: TGTGCCAGCAGCCCCTCGTGGGTGGGTGAAAAACTGTTTTTT. V usage is TRBV11-2 and J usage is TRBJ1-4; D is ambiguous. The CDR3 is 14 residues long. CDR1 SGHAT and CDR2 FQNNGV come from the germline V gene. The ends were cut back, 5 bases at V and 7 bases at J, with 14 bases in the middle.